What follows are 2 T cell receptor beta chains derived from one specimen sequenced in a study of technical replicates of blood from a few donors. TCRdb's table, derived via immunoSEQ multiplex PCR, lists solely in-frame clones and lacks some. The top ten hold about 4.3% of the sample, which has some 49,000 clones, approximately 90% seen once. Sequencing was done on a sample of PBMCs. Receptor source: a human donor in good health. Some clones in this sample may be carry-over from other donors' samples.

This chain joins TRBV4-3 and TRBJ2-1; tentatively, D is TRBD2 (5 bases). In germline, CDR1 is LGHNA, CDR2 YSLEER. The CDR3 covers 17 residues. V lost 0 bases and J lost 7, with 19 bases in between. CDR3 in DNA: TGCGCCAGCAGCCAAGAGAGGTCACTAGAGCTTGGAAATGAGCAGTTCTTC. This codes for CASSQERSLELGNEQFF.

This rearrangement joins TRBV19 to TRBJ2-7, with D tentatively TRBD2 (6 bases). CDR1 and CDR2 (germline): LNHDA, SQIVND (reference sequence). This CDR3 has 14 residues. Between the trimmed V and J ends, which lost 5 bases and 6 bases, there was a span of 17 bases. In nucleotides, the CDR3 is TGTGCCAGTAGTCCTGACGCGGGGACTCTCGAGCAGTACTTC. Translated, it gives CASSPDAGTLEQYF.